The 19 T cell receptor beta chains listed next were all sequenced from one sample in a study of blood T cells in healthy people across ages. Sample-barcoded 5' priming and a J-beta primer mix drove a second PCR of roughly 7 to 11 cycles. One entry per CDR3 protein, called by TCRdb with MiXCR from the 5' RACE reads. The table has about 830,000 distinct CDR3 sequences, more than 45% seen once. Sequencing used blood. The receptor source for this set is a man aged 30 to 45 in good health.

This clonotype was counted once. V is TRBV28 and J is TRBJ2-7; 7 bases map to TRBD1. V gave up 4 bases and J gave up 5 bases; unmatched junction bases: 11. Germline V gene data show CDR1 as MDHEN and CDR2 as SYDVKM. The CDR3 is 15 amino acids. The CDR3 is CASSSPTGNSHEQYF. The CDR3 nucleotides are TGTGCCAGCAGTTCCCCGACAGGGAATTCCCACGAGCAGTACTTC.

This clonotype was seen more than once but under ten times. DNA of the CDR3: TGCAGTGCCGCACAGGGAGGGACCTACGAGCAGTACTTC. Protein sequence: CSAAQGGTYEQYF. The rearrangement uses TRBV20-1 and TRBJ2-7; TRBD2 is a possible D gene (7 bases). Trimming removed 6 bases from V and 2 bases from J, with 14 bases in between. The CDR3 runs 13 residues. Germline V lookup: CDR1 DFQATT, CDR2 SNEGSKA (reference sequence).

The CDR3 DNA follows: TGTGCCAGCAGCCCGCCAGCTAGCAGATACGAGCAGTACTTC. Translation gives CASSPPASRYEQYF. V is TRBV7-2 and J is TRBJ2-5; tentatively, D is TRBD2 (5 bases). Judging by the DNA end, TRBJ2-7 fits better; the J call may be wrong. The CDR3 covers 14 residues. Germline loops: CDR1 SGHTA, CDR2 FQGNSA.

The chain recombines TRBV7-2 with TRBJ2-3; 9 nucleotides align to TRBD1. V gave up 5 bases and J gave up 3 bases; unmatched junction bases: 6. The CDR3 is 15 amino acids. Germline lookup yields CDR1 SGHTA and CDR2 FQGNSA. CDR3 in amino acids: CASSTTGGKTDTQYF. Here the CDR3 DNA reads TGTGCCAGCAGCACTACAGGGGGCAAGACAGATACGCAGTATTTT.

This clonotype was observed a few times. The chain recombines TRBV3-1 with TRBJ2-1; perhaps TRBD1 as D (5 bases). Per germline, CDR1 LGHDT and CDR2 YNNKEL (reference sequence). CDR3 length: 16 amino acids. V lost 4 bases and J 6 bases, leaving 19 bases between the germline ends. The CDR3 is CASSRPAGQGLNEQFF. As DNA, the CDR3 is TGTGCCAGCAGCCGCCCTGCAGGGCAGGGTCTCAATGAGCAGTTCTTC.

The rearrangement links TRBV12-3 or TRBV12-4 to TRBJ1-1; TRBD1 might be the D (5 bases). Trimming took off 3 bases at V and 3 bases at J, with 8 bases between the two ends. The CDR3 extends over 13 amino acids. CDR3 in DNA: TGTGCCAGCAGTTTGGGGCAGGACACTGAAGCTTTCTTT. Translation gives CASSLGQDTEAFF.

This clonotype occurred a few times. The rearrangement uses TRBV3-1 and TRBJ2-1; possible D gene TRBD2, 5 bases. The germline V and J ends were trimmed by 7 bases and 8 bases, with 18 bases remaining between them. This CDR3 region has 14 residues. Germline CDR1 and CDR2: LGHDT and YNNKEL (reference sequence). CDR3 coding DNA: TGTGCCAGCACCAAAGGGCCCAGCGGTTATGAGCAGTTCTTC. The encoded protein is CASTKGPSGYEQFF.

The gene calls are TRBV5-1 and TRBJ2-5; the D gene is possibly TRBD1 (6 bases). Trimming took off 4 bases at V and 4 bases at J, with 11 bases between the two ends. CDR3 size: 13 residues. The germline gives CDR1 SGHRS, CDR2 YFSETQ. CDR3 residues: CASSGKGGETQYF. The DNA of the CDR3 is TGCGCCAGCAGCGGGAAAGGGGGAGAGACCCAGTACTTC. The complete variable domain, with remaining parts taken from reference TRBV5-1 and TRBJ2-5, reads KAGVTQTPRYLIKTRGQQVTLSCSPISGHRSVSWYQQTPGQGLQFLFEYFSETQRNKGNFPGRFSGRQFSNSRSEMNVSTLELGDSALYLCASSGKGGETQYFGPGTRLLVL.

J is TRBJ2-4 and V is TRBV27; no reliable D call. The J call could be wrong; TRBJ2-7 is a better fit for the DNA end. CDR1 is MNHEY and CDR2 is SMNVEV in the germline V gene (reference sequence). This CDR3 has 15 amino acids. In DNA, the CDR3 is TGTGCCAGCAGCCCCCTTGTAGTATCGAGGTACGAGCAGTACTTC. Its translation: CASSPLVVSRYEQYF.

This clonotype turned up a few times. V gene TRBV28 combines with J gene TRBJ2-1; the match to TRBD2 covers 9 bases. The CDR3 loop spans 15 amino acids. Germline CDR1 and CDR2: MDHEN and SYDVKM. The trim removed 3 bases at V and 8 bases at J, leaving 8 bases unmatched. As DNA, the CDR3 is TGTGCCAGCAGTTTGTCTGCGGGAGGGCCGGATGAGCAGTTCTTC. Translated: CASSLSAGGPDEQFF.

The CDR3 sequence is CASSPPGQGWDERYF. For the CDR3, the DNA is TGTGCCAGCTCACCTCCGGGACAGGGGTGGGACGAGCGGTACTTC. J is TRBJ2-4 and V is TRBV18, with 10 bases identical to TRBD1. Trimming removed 3 bases from V and 15 bases from J; junction bases left unmatched: 14. CDR3 length: 15 residues. CDR1 is KGHSH, CDR2 LQKENI, per germline.

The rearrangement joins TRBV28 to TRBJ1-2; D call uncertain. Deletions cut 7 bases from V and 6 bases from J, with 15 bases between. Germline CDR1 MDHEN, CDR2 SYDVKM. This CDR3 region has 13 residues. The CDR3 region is CASNPFTRDGYTF. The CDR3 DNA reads TGTGCCAGCAACCCTTTCACTCGGGATGGCTACACCTTC.

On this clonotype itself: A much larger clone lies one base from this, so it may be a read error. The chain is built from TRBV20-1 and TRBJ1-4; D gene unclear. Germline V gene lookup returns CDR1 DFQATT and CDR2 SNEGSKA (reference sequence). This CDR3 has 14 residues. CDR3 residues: CSPQQLATNEKLFF. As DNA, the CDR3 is TGCAGCCCTCAGCAGTTGGCAACTAATGAAAAACTGTTTTTT.

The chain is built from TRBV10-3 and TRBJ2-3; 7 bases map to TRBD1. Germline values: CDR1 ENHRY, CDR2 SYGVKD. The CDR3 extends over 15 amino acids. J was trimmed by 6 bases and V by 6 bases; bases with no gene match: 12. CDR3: CAIRNDRATPDTQYF. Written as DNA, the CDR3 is TGTGCCATCAGAAACGACAGGGCCACGCCGGATACGCAGTATTTT.

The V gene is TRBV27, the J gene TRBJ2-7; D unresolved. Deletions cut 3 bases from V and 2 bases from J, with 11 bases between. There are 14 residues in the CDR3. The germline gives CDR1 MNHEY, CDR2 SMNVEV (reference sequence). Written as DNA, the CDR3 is TGTGCCAGCAGTTTGATGGGGTTCGCCTACGAGCAGTACTTC. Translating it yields CASSLMGFAYEQYF.

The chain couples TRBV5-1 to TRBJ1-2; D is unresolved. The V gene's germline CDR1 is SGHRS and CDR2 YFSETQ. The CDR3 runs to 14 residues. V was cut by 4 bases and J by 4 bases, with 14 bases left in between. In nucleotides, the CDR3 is TGCGCCAGCAGCCCTGTGCTCGAGGGCTATGGCTACACCTTC. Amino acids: CASSPVLEGYGYTF.

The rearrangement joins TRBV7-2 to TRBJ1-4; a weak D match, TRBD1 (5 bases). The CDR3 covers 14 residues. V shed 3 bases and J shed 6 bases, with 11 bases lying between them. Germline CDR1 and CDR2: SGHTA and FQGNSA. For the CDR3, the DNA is TGTGCCAGCAGCTTGTCCGGGACGCATGAAAAACTGTTTTTT. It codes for CASSLSGTHEKLFF.

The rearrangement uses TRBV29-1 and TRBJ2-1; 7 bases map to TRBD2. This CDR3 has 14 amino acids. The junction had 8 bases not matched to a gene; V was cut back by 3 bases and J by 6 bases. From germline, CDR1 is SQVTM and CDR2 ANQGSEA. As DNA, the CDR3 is TGCAGCGTTGATCGGGGGGTTTGGGGCAATGAGCAGTTCTTC. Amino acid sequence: CSVDRGVWGNEQFF.

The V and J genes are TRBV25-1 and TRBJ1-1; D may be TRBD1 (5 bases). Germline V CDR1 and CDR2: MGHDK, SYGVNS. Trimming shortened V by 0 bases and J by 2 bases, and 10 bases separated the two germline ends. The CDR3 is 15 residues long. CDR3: CASSEYAGLNTEAFF. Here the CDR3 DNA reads TGTGCCAGCAGTGAATATGCAGGGTTAAACACTGAAGCTTTCTTT.